The 22 T cell receptor beta chains below were found in one sample sequenced in a study of long-term antiretroviral therapy in people with HIV. The authors ran the immunoSEQ assay, v3.0, at survey level. Using immunoSEQ multiplex PCR, the repertoire was profiled, and TCRdb retains in-frame clones only, with some absent. The table has some 40,000 clones, less than 95% seen once. The sequenced sample was unsorted PBMCs, obtained 9.2 years after starting antiretroviral therapy. The receptor set was obtained from a man aged 25-45 years with HIV.

The chain is built from TRBV19 and TRBJ2-7; 14 bases align to TRBD2. With V trimmed by 3 bases and J by 0 bases, 4 bases remained unmatched. CDR3 length: 17 amino acids. The germline V gene encodes CDR1 LNHDA and CDR2 SQIVND (reference sequence). The CDR3 here is CASSMGLAGAFSYEQYF. As DNA, the CDR3 is TGTGCCAGTAGTATGGGACTAGCGGGGGCCTTCTCCTACGAGCAGTACTTC. The full variable domain, rest sourced from reference TRBV19 and TRBJ2-7, is DGGITQSPKYLFRKEGQNVTLSCEQNLNHDAMYWYRQDPGQGLRLIYYSQIVNDFQKGDIAEGYSVSREKKESFPLTVTSAQKNPTAFYLCASSMGLAGAFSYEQYFGPGTRLTVT.

The rearrangement joins TRBV29-1 to TRBJ1-1; weak D call: TRBD1 (5 bases). In germline, CDR1 is SQVTM, CDR2 ANQGSEA. The CDR3 extends over 15 amino acids. Trimming left V 5 bases short and J 1 base short, with 17 bases between. The CDR3 nucleotides read TGCAGCGTTCCAATCGATGGACACTGGAACACTGAAGCTTTCTTT. As protein: CSVPIDGHWNTEAFF.

V usage is TRBV18 and J usage is TRBJ2-5, with D perhaps TRBD2 (6 bases). The CDR3 runs to 16 residues. Trimming removed 3 bases at V and 5 bases at J, with 19 bases between. Germline CDR1 KGHSH, CDR2 LQKENI. CDR3 in amino acids: CASSPATDYSTETQYF. Written as DNA, the CDR3 is TGTGCCAGCTCACCTGCGACGGACTACTCTACTGAGACCCAGTACTTC.

The V gene is TRBV18, the J gene TRBJ1-5, with 9 bases lining up with TRBD1. Germline CDR1 and CDR2: KGHSH and LQKENI. The CDR3 extends over 15 amino acids. V was clipped by 5 bases and J by 0 bases; unmatched bases: 2. CDR3 nucleotides: TGTGCCAGCTCAAAGACAGGGGGTAGCAATCAGCCCCAGCATTTT. Translating it yields CASSKTGGSNQPQHF. The entire variable domain, with the rest obtained from reference TRBV18 and TRBJ1-5, is as follows: NAGVMQNPRHLVRRRGQEARLRCSPMKGHSHVYWYRQLPEEGLKFMVYLQKENIIDESGMPKERFSAEFPKEGPSILRIQQVVRGDSAAYFCASSKTGGSNQPQHFGDGTRLSIL.

This clone showed up just once. The CDR3 sequence: CASSLGRLYEQYV. The CDR3, as DNA: TGTGCCAGCAGCTTAGGGAGACTCTACGAGCAGTACGTC. The genes are TRBV5-5 and TRBJ2-7; the D gene is possibly TRBD2 (5 bases). V lost 2 bases and J lost 3, with 9 bases in between. Looked up from germline, CDR1 is SGHKS and CDR2 is YYEKEE (reference sequence). The CDR3 totals 13 residues.

This rearrangement joins TRBV29-1 to TRBJ2-7; TRBD2 is a possible D gene (7 bases). V lost 6 bases and J lost 6, with 15 bases in between. Germline-derived CDR1 and CDR2 are SQVTM and ANQGSEA. The CDR3 is 12 amino acids. This CDR3 reads CSVVGGPSEQYF. The CDR3 DNA follows: TGCAGCGTCGTGGGGGGGCCCTCCGAGCAGTACTTC.

This chain uses TRBV7-9 with TRBJ1-1; D unresolved. The germline V gene encodes CDR1 SEHNR and CDR2 FQNEAQ (reference sequence). The CDR3 runs to 13 residues. Trimming shortened V by 5 bases and J by 11 bases, and 18 bases separated the two germline ends. CDR3 DNA sequence: TGTGCCAGCAGCCGAAGGTCTGGGGATGAGGCTTTCTTT. Translating it yields CASSRRSGDEAFF. The complete variable domain, with remaining parts taken from reference TRBV7-9 and TRBJ1-1, reads DTGVSQNPRHKITKRGQNVTFRCDPISEHNRLYWYRQTLGQGPEFLTYFQNEAQLEKSRLLSDRFSAERPKGSFSTLEIQRTEQGDSAMYLCASSRRSGDEAFFGQGTRLTVV.

This clone was detected only once. This chain links TRBV6-1 with TRBJ2-1; TRBD2 is a possible D gene (6 bases). Germline V gene sequence: CDR1 MNHNS, CDR2 SASEGT. The CDR3 contains 14 residues. Trimming left V 6 bases short and J 3 bases short, with 12 bases between. CDR3 nucleotides: TGTGCCAGCAGGGCTCGGGGGAGCTACAATGAGCAGTTCTTC. Encoded protein: CASRARGSYNEQFF.

This clone has just one count. This chain connects TRBV9 to TRBJ1-2; D gene uncertain. The CDR3 covers 13 residues. CDR1 SGDLS and CDR2 YYNGEE come from the germline V gene. V was trimmed by 4 bases and J by 5 bases, leaving 12 bases between them. The CDR3 nucleotides read TGTGCCAGCAGCCTTAGCACATTTTATGGCTACACCTTC. It encodes CASSLSTFYGYTF.

This chain uses TRBV5-4 with TRBJ1-3; no firm D call. With 4 bases removed from V and 0 bases from J, the gap between germline ends came to 14 bases. This CDR3 comprises 16 residues. Germline assignment: CDR1 SGHNT and CDR2 YYREEE (reference sequence). The DNA for the CDR3 is TGTGCCAGCAGCCCTAGCTCGGTGAACTCTGGAAACACCATATATTTT. Translation: CASSPSSVNSGNTIYF.

This chain links TRBV19 with TRBJ1-1; D is undetermined. Per the germline V gene, CDR1 is LNHDA and CDR2 is SQIVND (reference sequence). The CDR3 spans 14 residues. The germline V and J ends were trimmed by 5 bases and 1 base, with 11 bases remaining between them. This chain's CDR3 is CASSVGAGNTEAFF. In DNA form, the CDR3 reads TGTGCCAGTAGTGTCGGAGCAGGGAACACTGAAGCTTTCTTT.

The chain recombines TRBV6-4 with TRBJ1-2; D uncertain. This CDR3 region has 13 residues. Germline-derived CDR1 and CDR2 are MRHNA and SNTAGT. V lost 7 bases to trimming and J lost 8 bases, with 17 bases between them. This CDR3 is CASTDGPSGGYTF. Here the CDR3 DNA reads TGTGCCAGCACCGACGGACCTTCTGGCGGCTACACCTTC.

V gene TRBV25-1 combines with J gene TRBJ2-7; D may be TRBD1 (5 bases). The CDR3 consists of 13 residues. V was clipped by 6 bases and J by 3 bases, with 12 bases between them. CDR1 and CDR2 from the germline V gene are MGHDK and SYGVNS. The CDR3 region is CASSNTGIYEQYF. The DNA for the CDR3 is TGTGCCAGCAGCAACACAGGAATCTACGAGCAGTACTTC.

The J gene is TRBJ1-3, the V gene TRBV7-6; D gene uncertain. The CDR3 is 16 residues long. V dropped 5 bases and J dropped 0 bases, with 14 bases sitting between them. Germline V gene sequence: CDR1 SGHVS, CDR2 FNYEAQ. DNA of the CDR3: TGTGCCAGCAGCCTCGCAGTTGGGGACTCTGGAAACACCATATATTTT. This codes for CASSLAVGDSGNTIYF.

The J gene is TRBJ2-5, the V gene TRBV27; no reliable D call. V was trimmed by 6 bases and J by 5 bases, leaving 16 bases between them. Germline-derived CDR1 and CDR2 are MNHEY and SMNVEV (reference sequence). This CDR3 spans 14 amino acids. Here the CDR3 reads CASSPMAASETQYF. The CDR3 coding sequence is TGTGCCAGCAGCCCCATGGCCGCTTCGGAGACCCAGTACTTC.

This chain connects TRBV4-1 to TRBJ2-3, with TRBD2 matching 10 bases. The V gene's germline CDR1 is MGHRA and CDR2 YSYEKL. J lost 5 bases, V lost 1 base, and 6 bases had no gene match. The CDR3 is 16 residues long. DNA of the CDR3: TGCGCCAGCAGCCAAGGGCTAGCGGGGGCCGGAGATACGCAGTATTTT. This sequence encodes CASSQGLAGAGDTQYF.

V is TRBV6-1 and J is TRBJ2-5; weak D call: TRBD1 (5 bases). The V gene lost 7 bases and the J gene lost 4 bases, with 13 bases spanning the gap. The CDR3 contains 13 residues. Germline CDR1 is MNHNS and CDR2 is SASEGT. CDR3 bases: TGTGCCAGCAAGGGGTTTCTCGGAGAGACCCAGTACTTC. Translated: CASKGFLGETQYF.

The chain uses TRBV7-9 and TRBJ2-2, with a possible D match to TRBD2 (5 bases). From germline, CDR1 is SEHNR and CDR2 FQNEAQ (reference sequence). Trimming cost V 4 bases and J 4 bases, with 10 bases left between them. CDR3 length equals 14 residues. CDR3 sequence reads: CASSSRTVTGELFF. Here the CDR3 DNA reads TGTGCCAGCAGCTCTCGGACTGTCACCGGGGAGCTGTTTTTT.

This clone occurred once. The chain joins TRBV11-3 to TRBJ2-7; D may be TRBD1 (6 bases). Germline CDR1 reads SGHNT; CDR2 reads YENEEA. The ends were cut back, 3 bases at V and 2 bases at J, with 14 bases in the middle. This CDR3 spans 15 amino acids. The chain's CDR3 is CASSFPTGSAYEQYF. The CDR3 DNA is TGTGCCAGCAGCTTCCCGACAGGCTCAGCCTACGAGCAGTACTTC. The full variable domain, completed using reference TRBV11-3 and TRBJ2-7, is EAGVVQSPRYKIIEKKQPVAFWCNPISGHNTLYWYLQNLGQGPELLIRYENEEAVDDSQLPKDRFSAERLKGVDSTLKIQPAELGDSAVYLCASSFPTGSAYEQYFGPGTRLTVT.

The rearrangement links TRBV10-3 to TRBJ2-7; D is uncertain. The V gene lost 6 bases and the J gene lost 7 bases, with 13 bases spanning the gap. CDR3 length: 12 residues. Germline V gene lookup returns CDR1 ENHRY and CDR2 SYGVKD. In DNA form, the CDR3 reads TGTGCCATCAGCGGACCGGAAACGGAGCAGTACTTC. It specifies CAISGPETEQYF.

This clone was recorded only once. This chain links TRBV25-1 with TRBJ1-1; D not resolved. Trimming cost V 8 bases and J 5 bases, with 6 bases left between them. CDR3 length: 10 amino acids. Germline V gives CDR1 MGHDK, CDR2 SYGVNS. Here the CDR3 DNA reads TGTGCCAGCGAGGGTACTGAAGCTTTCTTT. It yields the protein CASEGTEAFF.

The chain couples TRBV11-2 to TRBJ1-1; D unclear. Germline V gene sequence: CDR1 SGHAT, CDR2 FQNNGV. The V end was cut by 8 bases, the J end by 3 bases, with 13 bases between. The CDR3 runs 13 residues. CDR3 residues: CASREQWDTEAFF. DNA of the CDR3: TGTGCCAGCCGAGAGCAGTGGGACACTGAAGCTTTCTTT.